These T cell receptor beta chains were read from a single sample in a study of OX40 agonist ivuxolimab in advanced cancers. The protocol was immunoSEQ multiplex PCR, while the TCRdb copy is restricted to in-frame clones and leaves out a portion. The table includes around 30,000 clones, roughly 85% detected once. Sequencing used CD4+ or CD8+ T cells sorted from blood, obtained in a trial of the OX40 agonist ivuxolimab. All receptors derive from an adult with an advanced solid tumor such as melanoma, head and neck, liver or kidney cancer. Both conserved end residues are trimmed from each CDR3. Fields, in order: clone size, V gene, CDR3 length, CDR3 protein. The size field is filled for only some rows; it gives once, few, many or a size class.

size: .
V: TRBV5-1
length: 12
CDR3: ASSMGLPGNEQF

size: .
V: TRBV5-1
length: 14
CDR3: ASSVDNLRGNTEAF

size: .
V: TRBV29-1
length: 10
CDR3: SVESAGYEQY

size: .
V: TRBV2
length: 14
CDR3: ASTPVGAATGNTIY

size: .
V: TRBV5-1
length: 15
CDR3: ASSLARTSGGNGELF

size: .
V: TRBV4-3
length: 12
CDR3: ASSHRTNTGELF

size: once
V: TRBV27
length: 14
CDR3: ASSFRGQLNTYEQY

size: .
V: TRBV9
length: 10
CDR3: ASSAGGQPQH

size: few
V: TRBV7-2
length: 11
CDR3: ASSRIRTDTQY

size: .
V: TRBV18
length: 12
CDR3: ASSPGQGNSPLH

size: .
V: TRBV6-5
length: 13
CDR3: ASSYGSRVSDTQY

size: .
V: TRBV5-5
length: 14
CDR3: ASSLGSTSLNYGYT

size: few
V: TRBV9
length: 12
CDR3: ASSVSPYDQPQH

size: .
V: TRBV7-2
length: 13
CDR3: ASSRDRVTYNEQF

size: .
V: TRBV4-2
length: 15
CDR3: ASSQAPGRGLNYGYT

size: .
V: TRBV6-5
length: 14
CDR3: ASSYSTGLGNSPLH

size: .
V: TRBV5-1
length: 13
CDR3: ASSDPSGGRNEQF

size: .
V: TRBV5-4
length: 13
CDR3: ASSPGLAGVGEQF

size: .
V: TRBV27
length: 14
CDR3: ASSLTTGAYTGELF

size: once
V: TRBV11-2
length: 15
CDR3: ASSLEGVPGRYNEQF

size: .
V: TRBV19
length: 12
CDR3: ASLTGEGTGELF

size: .
V: TRBV7-2
length: 14
CDR3: ASSLDQGGLFGSLH

size: .
V: TRBV30
length: 9
CDR3: AWSAQREAF

size: once
V: TRBV6-6
length: 10
CDR3: ASSTSQTEQY

size: .
V: TRBV7-9
length: 13
CDR3: ASSLPGTPLGGYT

size: .
V: TRBV28
length: 14
CDR3: ASRPGDQLAKNIQY

size: .
V: TRBV5-1
length: 11
CDR3: ASSLAGPYEQY

size: .
V: TRBV7-9
length: 10
CDR3: ASTHGDNGYT

size: few
V: TRBV2
length: 10
CDR3: ASIGWNTEAF

size: .
V: TRBV6-6
length: 11
CDR3: ASSYSGLQPQH

size: .
V: TRBV27
length: 13
CDR3: ASSLRIPDTDTQY

size: .
V: TRBV6-1
length: 14
CDR3: ASSAGSSSYNSPLH

size: .
V: TRBV25-1
length: 14
CDR3: ASTASVGGGPGTQY

size: .
V: TRBV9
length: 13
CDR3: ASSALADFYNEQF

size: .
V: TRBV6-5
length: 13
CDR3: ASRTQGAASGGYT

size: few
V: TRBV28
length: 14
CDR3: ASRRGDRANTGELF

size: .
V: TRBV7-9
length: 12
CDR3: ASSLTGESYEQY

size: .
V: TRBV4-3
length: 13
CDR3: ASSQDLGQDEKLF

size: .
V: TRBV9
length: 13
CDR3: ASSVGSGYNTEAF

size: .
V: TRBV28
length: 13
CDR3: ASNRVGGMADTQY

size: .
V: TRBV5-1
length: 14
CDR3: ASSLLTGAATGELF

size: .
V: TRBV18
length: 13
CDR3: ASSPMSDGEEKLF

size: .
V: TRBV29-1
length: 12
CDR3: SGLWGGGQETQY

size: .
V: TRBV7-2
length: 10
CDR3: ASSLAGYGYT

size: .
V: TRBV18
length: 12
CDR3: ASSPRQVWNGYT

size: .
V: TRBV12-5
length: 14
CDR3: ASGLVTGTGNQPQH

size: .
V: TRBV7-7
length: 15
CDR3: ASSLNLRTGNTGELF

size: .
V: TRBV4-3
length: 13
CDR3: ASSQDMGWAGELF

size: .
V: TRBV6-6
length: 13
CDR3: ASSYQGQGAYEQY

size: few
V: TRBV7-9
length: 14
CDR3: ASSPRTGGPNEKLF

size: once
V: TRBV7-9
length: 15
CDR3: ASSFGSQRPTGNTIY

size: once
V: TRBV7-2
length: 15
CDR3: ASSLVSQGGTKETQY

size: .
V: TRBV19
length: 12
CDR3: ASEGTSGSGGQY